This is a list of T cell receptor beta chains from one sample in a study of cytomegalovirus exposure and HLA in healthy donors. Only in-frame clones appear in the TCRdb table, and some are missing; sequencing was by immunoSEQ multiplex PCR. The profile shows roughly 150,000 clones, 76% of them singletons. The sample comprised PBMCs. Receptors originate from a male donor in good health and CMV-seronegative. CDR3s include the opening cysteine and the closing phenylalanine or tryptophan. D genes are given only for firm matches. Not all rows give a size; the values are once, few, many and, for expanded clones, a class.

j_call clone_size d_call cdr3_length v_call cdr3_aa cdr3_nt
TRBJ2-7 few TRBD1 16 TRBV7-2 CASSARPGTGGYEQYF TGTGCCAGCAGCGCCCGTCCCGGGACAGGGGGTTACGAGCAGTACTTC
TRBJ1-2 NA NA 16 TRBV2 CASSPSLRGLVHGYTF TGTGCCAGCAGTCCATCGTTGAGGGGACTTGTGCATGGCTACACCTTC
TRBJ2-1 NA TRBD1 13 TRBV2 CASSRGQGFEQFF TGTGCCAGCAGTCGGGGACAGGGGTTTGAGCAGTTCTTC
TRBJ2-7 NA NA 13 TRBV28 CASSLARTHEQYF TGTGCCAGCAGTTTAGCGCGTACTCACGAGCAGTACTTC
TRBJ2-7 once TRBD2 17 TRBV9 CASSVGRGVAGEYEQYF TGTGCCAGCAGCGTAGGGAGAGGGGTTGCGGGGGAGTACGAGCAGTACTTC
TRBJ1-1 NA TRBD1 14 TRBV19 CASSIRDSGTEAFF TGTGCCAGTAGTATAAGGGACAGCGGGACTGAAGCTTTCTTT
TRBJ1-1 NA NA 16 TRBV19 CASSPGREGLNTEAFF TGTGCCAGTAGCCCCGGCCGTGAGGGTTTGAACACTGAAGCTTTCTTT
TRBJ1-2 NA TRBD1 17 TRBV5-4 CASSPTGLASGVYGYTF TGTGCCAGCAGTCCGACAGGGCTAGCTTCGGGGGTCTATGGCTACACCTTC
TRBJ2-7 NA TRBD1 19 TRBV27 CASSFWPLDRDRTSYEQYF TGTGCCAGCAGTTTTTGGCCTCTCGATCGGGACAGGACCTCCTACGAGCAGTACTTC
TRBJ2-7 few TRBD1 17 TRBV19 CASSRDGSAGQGTEQYF TGTGCCAGTAGTAGGGACGGTTCGGCCGGACAGGGGACCGAGCAGTACTTC
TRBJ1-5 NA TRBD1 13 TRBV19 CASTDREYQPQHF TGTGCCAGTACTGACAGGGAGTATCAGCCCCAGCATTTT
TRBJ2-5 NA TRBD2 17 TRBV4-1 CASSKGVAGGFEETQYF TGCGCCAGCAGCAAGGGTGTGGCGGGGGGATTTGAAGAGACCCAGTACTTC
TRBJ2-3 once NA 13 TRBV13 CASSPPWGGQQYF TGTGCCAGCAGCCCACCGTGGGGCGGACAGCAGTATTTT
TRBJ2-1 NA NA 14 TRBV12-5 CASASGKTYNEQFF TGTGCTAGTGCTTCGGGGAAGACTTACAATGAGCAGTTCTTC
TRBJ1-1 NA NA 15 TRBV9 CASSVEGGRSTEAFF TGTGCCAGCAGCGTCGAGGGGGGGCGTAGCACTGAAGCTTTCTTT
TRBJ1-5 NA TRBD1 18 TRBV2 CASSPLGQGGTSNQPQHF TGTGCCAGCAGCCCCCTAGGACAGGGAGGGACGAGCAATCAGCCCCAGCATTTT
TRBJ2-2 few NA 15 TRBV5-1 CASSLAGGGSGELFF TGCGCCAGCAGCTTGGCGGGGGGCGGATCCGGGGAGCTGTTTTTT
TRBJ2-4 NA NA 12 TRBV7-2 CASSRFEDIQYF TGTGCCAGCAGCCGGTTTGAGGACATTCAGTACTTC
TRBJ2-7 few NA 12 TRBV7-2 CASSLSLYEQYF TGTGCCAGCAGCCTGAGTCTATACGAGCAGTACTTC
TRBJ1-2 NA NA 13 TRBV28 CASSLRRVDGYTF TGTGCCAGCAGTTTACGCAGGGTTGATGGCTACACCTTC
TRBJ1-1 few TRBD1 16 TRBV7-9 CSSSFIGTGVNTEAFF TGTTCCAGCAGTTTTATAGGGACAGGGGTGAACACTGAAGCTTTCTTT
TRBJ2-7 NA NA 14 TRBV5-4 CASSLATGEDEQYF TGTGCCAGCAGCTTGGCGACGGGGGAAGACGAGCAGTACTTC
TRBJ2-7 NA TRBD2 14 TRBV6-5 CASSYGTSGYEQYF TGTGCCAGCAGTTACGGGACTAGCGGCTACGAGCAGTACTTC
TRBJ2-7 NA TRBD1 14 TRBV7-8 CASSLRTGSGEQYF TGTGCCAGCAGCTTAAGGACAGGGTCCGGGGAGCAGTACTTC
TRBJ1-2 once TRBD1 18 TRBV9 CASSSTRTGSRTNYGYTF TGTGCCAGCAGTAGTACTCGGACAGGGTCTAGAACTAACTATGGCTACACCTTC